The 30 T cell receptor beta chains reported below all come from one sample, sequenced in a study of shared clonotypes between healthy human individuals. It was CD45RO-negative cells, positively selected for CCR7, that made up naive CD8 cells, with terminally differentiated effector memory CD45RA+ cells excluded. TCRdb's copy holds only in-frame clones and misses some; the assay was immunoSEQ multiplex PCR. The profile shows over 750,000 clones, approximately 96% of them singletons. Sequenced material: naive CD8+ T cells sorted from blood. The origin of the receptors is a man aged 25 to 45 in good health.

The chain combines TRBV13 with TRBJ1-5; D remains ambiguous. V was pared by 2 bases and J by 4 bases, with 9 bases between. The length of the CDR3 is 14 residues. Germline CDR1 PRHDT, CDR2 FYEKMQ (reference sequence). CDR3 loop: CASSLTAENQPQHF. The CDR3 DNA follows: TGTGCCAGCAGCTTAACGGCAGAGAATCAGCCCCAGCATTTT.

This chain joins TRBV5-1 and TRBJ2-2; 9 bases are a match to TRBD1. V lost 3 bases and J lost 5; bases outside the gene matches: 2. The CDR3 consists of 14 residues. In germline, CDR1 is SGHRS, CDR2 YFSETQ. CDR3 DNA sequence: TGCGCCAGCAGCTCGGGACAGGGTACCGGGGAGCTGTTTTTT. It codes for CASSSGQGTGELFF.

Notes on this clone: The identical CDR3 is also encoded by other nucleotide sequences in the sample. The gene calls are TRBV11-2 and TRBJ2-7, with TRBD1 identical over 9 bases. Losses at the gene ends were 3 bases for V and 2 bases for J; bases not matched to a gene: 2. CDR3 size: 14 residues. Per the germline V gene, CDR1 is SGHAT and CDR2 is FQNNGV. CDR3 amino acids: CASSLGTGTYEQYF. CDR3 DNA: TGTGCCAGCAGCTTGGGGACAGGGACCTACGAGCAGTACTTC.

This clone has a single count. The chain combines TRBV19 with TRBJ1-2; 8 nucleotides match TRBD1. With V trimmed by 7 bases and J by 6 bases, 10 bases remained unmatched. This CDR3 has 14 residues. Germline values: CDR1 LNHDA, CDR2 SQIVND (reference sequence). The DNA for the CDR3 is TGTGCCAGTACCAGACAACAGGGGGTGAATGGCTACACCTTC. Translating gives CASTRQQGVNGYTF.

V is TRBV2 and J is TRBJ2-7; 7 bases map to TRBD1. The CDR3 consists of 15 residues. Germline V lookup: CDR1 SNHLY, CDR2 FYNNEI. Trimming at V came to 1 base and at J to 3 bases, leaving 6 bases not matched to a gene. The DNA of the CDR3 is TGTGCCAGCAGTGAAGGACAGGGCGTTTACTACGAGCAGTACTTC. It translates to CASSEGQGVYYEQYF. The whole variable domain, filled in from reference TRBV2 and TRBJ2-7, reads EPEVTQTPSHQVTQMGQEVILRCVPISNHLYFYWYRQILGQKVEFLVSFYNNEISEKSEIFDDQFSVERPDGSNFTLKIRSTKLEDSAMYFCASSEGQGVYYEQYFGPGTRLTVT.

This chain joins TRBV11-2 and TRBJ2-2; tentative D call: TRBD2 (5 bases). Germline V gene lookup returns CDR1 SGHAT and CDR2 FQNNGV. The ends were cut back, 2 bases at V and 2 bases at J, with 9 bases in the middle. There are 15 residues in the CDR3. CDR3 in amino acids: CASSLWTDNTGELFF. The CDR3 DNA reads as TGTGCCAGCAGCTTATGGACTGACAACACCGGGGAGCTGTTTTTT.

J is TRBJ1-2 and V is TRBV11-2; perhaps TRBD1 as D (5 bases). Germline loops: CDR1 SGHAT, CDR2 FQNNGV. The V and J ends lost 7 bases and 2 bases respectively, with 26 bases between them. The CDR3 extends over 18 amino acids. In nucleotides, the CDR3 is TGTGCCAGCAACCCAGCGGGGGTTGGCCACCGGGACAACTATGGCTACACCTTC. Amino acid sequence: CASNPAGVGHRDNYGYTF.

About this clone itself: Other DNA sequences in this sample translate to the same CDR3. The chain is built from TRBV27 and TRBJ2-1, with 9 bases aligning to TRBD2. Germline CDR1 MNHEY, CDR2 SMNVEV (reference sequence). With 5 bases clipped from V and 4 bases from J, the junction kept 6 bases outside the gene matches. CDR3 length: 15 residues. The CDR3 DNA sequence: TGTGCCAGCAGTCCGTTAGCGGGAGCATACAATGAGCAGTTCTTC. Translation gives CASSPLAGAYNEQFF.

The rearrangement links TRBV27 to TRBJ2-7; TRBD1 agrees at 8 bases. This CDR3 contains 16 residues. V gave up 6 bases and J gave up 2 bases; unmatched junction bases: 12. Germline CDR1 MNHEY, CDR2 SMNVEV (reference sequence). CDR3 DNA: TGTGCCAGCAGCCCCTCCACAGGGGGTGTAACCTACGAGCAGTACTTC. It codes for CASSPSTGGVTYEQYF.

The rearrangement links TRBV27 to TRBJ1-5; D might be TRBD1 (6 bases). Germline V gene sequence: CDR1 MNHEY, CDR2 SMNVEV (reference sequence). The CDR3 loop spans 13 amino acids. Trimming left V 7 bases short and J 0 bases short, with 7 bases between. The CDR3 loop reads CASKGDSNQPQHF. The CDR3 bases are TGTGCCAGCAAGGGGGATAGCAATCAGCCCCAGCATTTT.

The gene calls are TRBV2 and TRBJ2-7, with TRBD2 identical over 7 bases. V gave up 4 bases and J gave up 5 bases; unmatched junction bases: 11. The CDR3 spans 15 residues. CDR1 and CDR2 from the germline V gene are SNHLY and FYNNEI. CDR3 bases: TGTGCCAGCAGTGCGGGCCGGGACTATAGTAACGAGCAGTACTTC. Translated, it gives CASSAGRDYSNEQYF. Looking up the rest from reference TRBV2 and TRBJ2-7 gives the full variable domain: EPEVTQTPSHQVTQMGQEVILRCVPISNHLYFYWYRQILGQKVEFLVSFYNNEISEKSEIFDDQFSVERPDGSNFTLKIRSTKLEDSAMYFCASSAGRDYSNEQYFGPGTRLTVT.

The V gene is TRBV28, the J gene TRBJ2-2; no clear D. The CDR3 contains 12 residues. Trimming removed 8 bases at V and 5 bases at J, with 9 bases between. Germline CDR1 MDHEN, CDR2 SYDVKM. In nucleotides, the CDR3 is TGTGCCAGCGCCCGTGGGACCGGGGAGCTGTTTTTT. As protein: CASARGTGELFF.

V usage is TRBV4-3 and J usage is TRBJ2-7; tentatively, D is TRBD1 or TRBD2 (6 bases each). CDR3 length equals 18 residues. CDR1 LGHNA and CDR2 YSLEER come from the germline V gene. The ends were cut back, 0 bases at V and 5 bases at J, with 23 bases in the middle. The CDR3 here is CASSQDLTGTGVVDEQYF. The CDR3 bases are TGCGCCAGCAGCCAAGATTTAACAGGGACGGGAGTTGTCGACGAGCAGTACTTC.

The chain employs TRBV7-2 and TRBJ1-2; 8 nucleotides agree with TRBD1. CDR3 length: 12 residues. Trimming at V came to 5 bases and at J to 8 bases, leaving 4 bases not matched to a gene. Germline-derived CDR1 and CDR2 are SGHTA and FQGNSA. The CDR3 here is CASSQGAVGYTF. The DNA of the CDR3 is TGTGCCAGCAGCCAGGGGGCGGTAGGCTACACCTTC.

This clone was recorded only once. The CDR3, as DNA: TGTGCCAGCAGCACCATAGGGGGGGATGAGCAGTTCTTC. Its translation: CASSTIGGDEQFF. The chain combines TRBV11-3 with TRBJ2-1, with D possibly TRBD2 on 7 matching bases. V lost 5 bases to trimming and J lost 8 bases, with 13 bases between them. The CDR3 loop spans 13 amino acids. Per the germline V gene, CDR1 is SGHNT and CDR2 is YENEEA. The entire variable domain, with the rest obtained from reference TRBV11-3 and TRBJ2-1, is as follows: EAGVVQSPRYKIIEKKQPVAFWCNPISGHNTLYWYLQNLGQGPELLIRYENEEAVDDSQLPKDRFSAERLKGVDSTLKIQPAELGDSAVYLCASSTIGGDEQFFGPGTRLTVL.

V and J are TRBV2 and TRBJ1-5; 7 nucleotides match TRBD1. The CDR3 runs 15 residues. Trimming cost V 8 bases and J 0 bases; bases outside gene matches: 7. Per germline, CDR1 SNHLY and CDR2 FYNNEI. DNA of the CDR3: TGTGCCAGCGCCGTCGGGACAGTTAGCAATCAGCCCCAGCATTTT. This encodes CASAVGTVSNQPQHF.

The chain recombines TRBV7-6 with TRBJ2-1, with D possibly being TRBD1 (6 bases). Germline CDR1 reads SGHVS; CDR2 reads FNYEAQ. The length of the CDR3 is 15 residues. Trimming removed 2 bases at V and 4 bases at J, with 12 bases between. The CDR3 protein is CASSLSHDRYNEQFF. CDR3 DNA sequence: TGTGCCAGCAGCTTATCCCATGACAGGTACAATGAGCAGTTCTTC. The variable domain in full, completed from reference TRBV7-6 and TRBJ2-1, reads GAGVSQSPRYKVTKRGQDVALRCDPISGHVSLYWYRQALGQGPEFLTYFNYEAQQDKSGLPNDRFSAERPEGSISTLTIQRTEQRDSAMYRCASSLSHDRYNEQFFGPGTRLTVL.

This sequence joins TRBV29-1 and TRBJ1-1, with D tentatively TRBD1 (5 bases). This CDR3 contains 11 residues. In germline, CDR1 is SQVTM, CDR2 ANQGSEA. V was cut by 5 bases and J by 5 bases, with 9 bases left in between. The CDR3 region is CSVSGGTEAFF. CDR3 DNA sequence: TGCAGCGTTTCGGGGGGGACTGAAGCTTTCTTT.

The chain is built from TRBV2 and TRBJ2-2; 9 nucleotides agree with TRBD1. Per the germline V gene, CDR1 is SNHLY and CDR2 is FYNNEI. The CDR3 covers 15 residues. Trimming removed 7 bases from V and 7 bases from J; junction bases left unmatched: 10. The CDR3 bases are TGTGCCAGCAAAAGACAGGGGGGTGGCAGCGGGGAGCTGTTTTTT. Translation gives CASKRQGGGSGELFF.

The chain's CDR3 is CASSLGAQSEQYF. Here the CDR3 DNA reads TGTGCCAGCAGTTTGGGGGCCCAATCCGAGCAGTACTTC. The gene calls are TRBV27 and TRBJ2-7; TRBD1 might be the D (6 bases). This CDR3 has 13 residues. CDR1 is MNHEY and CDR2 is SMNVEV in the germline V gene (reference sequence). V lost 3 bases and J lost 6, with 12 bases in between.

The chain links TRBV7-9 to TRBJ2-7; 8 nucleotides align to TRBD2. V lost 3 bases and J lost 2; bases outside the gene matches: 9. This CDR3 is built from 16 residues. The germline gives CDR1 SEHNR, CDR2 FQNEAQ (reference sequence). The CDR3 nucleotides read TGTGCCAGCAGCTTCACCGGGGGGGCCAACGCCTACGAGCAGTACTTC. Its protein product is CASSFTGGANAYEQYF. Using reference TRBV7-9 and TRBJ2-7 for the parts outside the CDR3, the full variable domain is DTGVSQNPRHKITKRGQNVTFRCDPISEHNRLYWYRQTLGQGPEFLTYFQNEAQLEKSRLLSDRFSAERPKGSFSTLEIQRTEQGDSAMYLCASSFTGGANAYEQYFGPGTRLTVT.

The V gene is TRBV7-9, the J gene TRBJ2-2; maybe TRBD1 (5 bases). The CDR3 length is 14 residues. Germline V gene lookup returns CDR1 SEHNR and CDR2 FQNEAQ (reference sequence). Trimming removed 4 bases at V and 5 bases at J, with 11 bases between. The CDR3 region has the DNA TGTGCCAGCAGCTCGACCTCAGGGACCGGGGAGCTGTTTTTT. Translation gives CASSSTSGTGELFF.

V usage is TRBV30 and J usage is TRBJ2-7, with D perhaps TRBD1 (5 bases). Germline values: CDR1 GTSNPN, CDR2 SVGIG (reference sequence). V was trimmed by 2 bases and J by 4 bases, leaving 12 bases between them. This CDR3 contains 13 residues. Written as DNA, the CDR3 is TGTGCCTGGAGTTGGGGCTTTGAATACGAGCAGTACTTC. Amino acids: CAWSWGFEYEQYF.

V is TRBV27 and J is TRBJ2-3; TRBD1 matches 7 bases. V lost 2 bases, J lost 6 bases, and 5 bases stayed unmatched. This CDR3 spans 14 amino acids. Germline V gene data show CDR1 as MNHEY and CDR2 as SMNVEV (reference sequence). The CDR3 region has the DNA TGTGCCAGCAGTTTAGTCAGGGGGTCGGATACGCAGTATTTT. Translated: CASSLVRGSDTQYF.

The table lists this clone with a few counts. Within the sample, other DNA sequences also encode this same CDR3. J is TRBJ1-2 and V is TRBV28; the D is unclear. Germline values: CDR1 MDHEN, CDR2 SYDVKM. V lost 4 bases and J lost 5, with 5 bases in between. CDR3 length: 11 amino acids. In DNA, the CDR3 is TGTGCCAGCAGTTACCAATATGGCTACACCTTC. Translating gives CASSYQYGYTF.

The V and J genes are TRBV28 and TRBJ2-5, with a possible D match to TRBD2 (5 bases). V gave up 3 bases and J gave up 4 bases, with 15 bases separating them. The length of the CDR3 is 15 residues. CDR1 is MDHEN, CDR2 SYDVKM, per germline. The CDR3 loop is CASSFREYRGETQYF. CDR3 DNA: TGTGCCAGCAGTTTTAGGGAGTACCGCGGAGAGACCCAGTACTTC. Using reference TRBV28 and TRBJ2-5 for the parts outside the CDR3, the full variable domain is DVKVTQSSRYLVKRTGEKVFLECVQDMDHENMFWYRQDPGLGLRLIYFSYDVKMKEKGDIPEGYSVSREKKERFSLILESASTNQTSMYLCASSFREYRGETQYFGPGTRLLVL.

V usage is TRBV30 and J usage is TRBJ1-1, with 8 bases identical to TRBD1. This CDR3 region has 14 residues. Germline V lookup: CDR1 GTSNPN, CDR2 SVGIG (reference sequence). The V gene end was trimmed by 1 base and the J gene end by 1 base; junction bases not matched to a gene: 2. The CDR3: CAWSAGTGNTEAFF. In DNA, the CDR3 is TGTGCCTGGAGTGCCGGGACAGGGAACACTGAAGCTTTCTTT.

The rearrangement uses TRBV2 and TRBJ2-2, with D unresolved. There are 14 residues in the CDR3. Per the germline V gene, CDR1 is SNHLY and CDR2 is FYNNEI. V dropped 0 bases and J dropped 4 bases, with 6 bases sitting between them. The CDR3 sequence: CASSEATTTGELFF. CDR3 DNA: TGTGCCAGCAGTGAAGCGACAACCACCGGGGAGCTGTTTTTT.

This clone was observed a single time. The chain combines TRBV18 with TRBJ2-7; 9 positions match TRBD2. Germline CDR1 is KGHSH and CDR2 is LQKENI. Unmatched junction bases numbered 5, after V lost 2 bases and J lost 3 bases. This CDR3 contains 15 residues. CDR3 sequence reads: CASSPRGLANYEQYF. The CDR3 DNA sequence: TGTGCCAGCTCACCAAGGGGACTAGCCAACTACGAGCAGTACTTC.

V and J are TRBV30 and TRBJ1-2; D is perhaps TRBD1 (5 bases). The CDR3 sequence is 13 residues long. V dropped 5 bases and J dropped 2 bases, with 12 bases sitting between them. Germline-derived CDR1 and CDR2 are GTSNPN and SVGIG (reference sequence). Here the CDR3 DNA reads TGTGCCTGGGCACAGACAGAGAACTATGGCTACACCTTC. Protein product: CAWAQTENYGYTF.